The 9 T cell receptor beta chains reported below all come from one sample, sequenced in a study of beta chain features in type 1 diabetes. No antigen has been identified for these receptors. Reverse transcription of all isolated RNA meant that expressed TCRB transcripts were sequenced. Assay used: immunoSEQ multiplex PCR; TCRdb lists only in-frame clones, some missing. The repertoire consists of approximately 260,000 clones, with about a fifth occurring once and the leading ten covering roughly 0.028%. Study-wide points: All four CD4+ subsets of Type 1 diabetes patients contained TCRB CDR3s that were moderately but significantly shorter.

Sequencing used naive CD4+ T cells from blood. Receptors originate from a woman aged 40-49 years with type 1 diabetes.

This clone was picked up a small number of times. The CDR3 reads CASSLFGGVYGYTF. CDR3 DNA: TGTGCCAGCAGTTTGTTCGGGGGAGTCTATGGCTACACCTTC. The chain uses TRBV28 and TRBJ1-2; D perhaps matches TRBD1 (5 bases). This CDR3 comprises 14 residues. Trimming cost V 3 bases and J 4 bases, with 12 bases left between them. Germline V gives CDR1 MDHEN, CDR2 SYDVKM.

For the CDR3, the DNA is TGTGCCAGCAGTGGAGGGTTCAATCAGCCCCAGCATTTT. This sequence encodes CASSGGFNQPQHF. This chain joins TRBV6-5 and TRBJ1-5; D unclear. Germline assignment: CDR1 MNHEY and CDR2 SVGAGI. Trimming left V 5 bases short and J 3 bases short, with 8 bases between. This CDR3 comprises 13 residues.

A few counts support this clone. The rearrangement links TRBV29-1 to TRBJ1-2; 10 nucleotides line up with TRBD1. The V gene's germline CDR1 is SQVTM and CDR2 ANQGSEA. The CDR3 totals 16 residues. Trimming cost V 7 bases and J 2 bases; bases outside gene matches: 13. In DNA form, the CDR3 reads TGCAGCGCCTATCAGTTCGGGACAGGGGAAAACTATGGCTACACCTTC. Translation gives CSAYQFGTGENYGYTF.

V usage is TRBV14 and J usage is TRBJ2-1; 9 bases fit TRBD2. After removal of 3 bases from V and 6 bases from J, the junction contained 9 bases not matched to a gene. Per germline, CDR1 SGHDN and CDR2 FVKESK. The CDR3 is 16 amino acids. The CDR3 sequence is CASSHVAGVGRNEQFF. The CDR3 DNA is TGTGCCAGCAGCCACGTAGCGGGAGTCGGCCGCAATGAGCAGTTCTTC.

This clone was counted only a few times. The chain is built from TRBV15 and TRBJ2-7, with 7 bases aligning to TRBD1. The trim removed 5 bases at V and 3 bases at J, leaving 10 bases unmatched. The CDR3 loop spans 15 amino acids. CDR1 is LNHNV and CDR2 is YYDKDF in the germline V gene (reference sequence). This CDR3 is CATSPRRDSLYEQYF. The CDR3 nucleotides read TGTGCCACCAGCCCCCGCCGGGACAGCCTCTACGAGCAGTACTTC.

This clone was picked up a small number of times. The chain is built from TRBV30 and TRBJ2-5; TRBD1 might be the D (6 bases). The CDR3 spans 11 residues. V lost 0 bases and J 14 bases, leaving 13 bases between the germline ends. From germline, CDR1 is GTSNPN and CDR2 SVGIG (reference sequence). The chain's CDR3 is CAWSVGGQFYF. The CDR3 DNA reads as TGTGCCTGGAGTGTAGGAGGACAGTTTTACTTC.

This chain connects TRBV5-1 to TRBJ1-2; 9 nucleotides line up with TRBD1. Per germline, CDR1 SGHRS and CDR2 YFSETQ. Trimming took 4 bases from V and 7 from J; bases not matched to a gene: 8. The CDR3 loop spans 14 amino acids. CDR3 region: CASSGGQGRFGYTF. The CDR3 DNA sequence: TGCGCCAGCAGCGGGGGACAGGGCAGGTTTGGCTACACCTTC.

This clone was detected a few times. The chain recombines TRBV4-1 with TRBJ1-2, with TRBD1 identical over 8 bases. Germline CDR1 MGHRA, CDR2 YSYEKL. This CDR3 is 14 amino acids long. V dropped 4 bases and J dropped 7; count of bases not matched to a gene: 8. The CDR3 nucleotides are TGCGCCAGCAGCCGGCCGCAGGGGGCGAGTGGCTACACCTTC. Translating gives CASSRPQGASGYTF.

This clone was observed a few times. The chain employs TRBV30 and TRBJ1-1; 7 nucleotides line up with TRBD1. CDR1 is GTSNPN, CDR2 SVGIG, per germline (reference sequence). Trimming at V came to 4 bases and at J to 4 bases, leaving 12 bases not matched to a gene. The length of the CDR3 is 15 residues. The CDR3 here is CAWTEKISGGTEAFF. The DNA of the CDR3 is TGTGCCTGGACCGAGAAGATATCAGGGGGCACTGAAGCTTTCTTT.